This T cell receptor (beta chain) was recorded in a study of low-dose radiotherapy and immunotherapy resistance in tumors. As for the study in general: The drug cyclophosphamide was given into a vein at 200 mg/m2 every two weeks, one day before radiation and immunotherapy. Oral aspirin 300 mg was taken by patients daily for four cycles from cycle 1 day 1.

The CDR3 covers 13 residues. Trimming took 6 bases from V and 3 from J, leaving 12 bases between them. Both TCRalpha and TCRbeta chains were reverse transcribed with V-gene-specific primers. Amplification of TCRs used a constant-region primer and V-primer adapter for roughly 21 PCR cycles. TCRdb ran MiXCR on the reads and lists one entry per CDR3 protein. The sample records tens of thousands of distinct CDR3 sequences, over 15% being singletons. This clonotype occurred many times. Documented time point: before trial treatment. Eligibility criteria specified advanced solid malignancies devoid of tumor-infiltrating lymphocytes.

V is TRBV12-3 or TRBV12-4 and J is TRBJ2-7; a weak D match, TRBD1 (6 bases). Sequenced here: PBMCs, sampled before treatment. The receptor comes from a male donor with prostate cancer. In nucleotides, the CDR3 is TGTGCCAGCAGCCTGGGACAATACTACGAGCAGTACTTC. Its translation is CASSLGQYYEQYF.